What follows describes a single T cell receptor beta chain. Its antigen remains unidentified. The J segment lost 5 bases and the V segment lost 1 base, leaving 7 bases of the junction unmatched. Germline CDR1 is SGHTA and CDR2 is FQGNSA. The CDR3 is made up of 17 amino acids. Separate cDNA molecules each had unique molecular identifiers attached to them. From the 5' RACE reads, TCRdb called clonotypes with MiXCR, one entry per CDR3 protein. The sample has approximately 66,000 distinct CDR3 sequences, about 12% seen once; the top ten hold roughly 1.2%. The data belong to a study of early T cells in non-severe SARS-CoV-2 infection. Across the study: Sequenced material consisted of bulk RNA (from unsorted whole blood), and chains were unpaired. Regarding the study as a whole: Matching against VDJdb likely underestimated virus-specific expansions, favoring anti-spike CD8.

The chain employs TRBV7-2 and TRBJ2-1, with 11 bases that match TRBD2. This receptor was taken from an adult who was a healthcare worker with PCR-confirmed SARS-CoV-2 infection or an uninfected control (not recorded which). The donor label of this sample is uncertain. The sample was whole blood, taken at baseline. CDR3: CASSLGSLAGGDNEQFF. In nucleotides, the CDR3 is TGTGCCAGCAGCTTAGGTTCGCTAGCGGGGGGCGACAATGAGCAGTTCTTC.